This T cell receptor (beta chain) was sequenced during a study of blood T cell repertoires in COVID-19. At the level of the study: The United States, Italy and Spain were the sources of the acute and convalescent COVID-19 samples. Sources were T cells, B-cell-depleted T cells, or PBMCs; the material itself was cDNA or gDNA.

This CDR3 is built from 14 residues. V was clipped by 3 bases and J by 0 bases, with 6 bases between them. Per germline, CDR1 MNHNS and CDR2 SASEGT. In the authors' methods: Nucleated cell counts were estimated from reference gene primer amplification. The assay was immunoSEQ multiplex PCR, and TCRdb's table has in-frame clones only and misses some. V, J and clone size reflect that table, while D and trimming were determined from the DNA. The table has roughly 300,000 clones, 85% seen once. The sequence was obtained from a human donor in a cohort sampled during active COVID-19. Sequencing was carried out using peripheral blood. The J gene is TRBJ1-5, the V gene TRBV6-1, with D hard to call. CDR3 amino acids: CASSESDSNQPQHF. The CDR3 DNA reads as TGTGCCAGCAGTGAGTCAGATAGCAATCAGCCCCAGCATTTT.